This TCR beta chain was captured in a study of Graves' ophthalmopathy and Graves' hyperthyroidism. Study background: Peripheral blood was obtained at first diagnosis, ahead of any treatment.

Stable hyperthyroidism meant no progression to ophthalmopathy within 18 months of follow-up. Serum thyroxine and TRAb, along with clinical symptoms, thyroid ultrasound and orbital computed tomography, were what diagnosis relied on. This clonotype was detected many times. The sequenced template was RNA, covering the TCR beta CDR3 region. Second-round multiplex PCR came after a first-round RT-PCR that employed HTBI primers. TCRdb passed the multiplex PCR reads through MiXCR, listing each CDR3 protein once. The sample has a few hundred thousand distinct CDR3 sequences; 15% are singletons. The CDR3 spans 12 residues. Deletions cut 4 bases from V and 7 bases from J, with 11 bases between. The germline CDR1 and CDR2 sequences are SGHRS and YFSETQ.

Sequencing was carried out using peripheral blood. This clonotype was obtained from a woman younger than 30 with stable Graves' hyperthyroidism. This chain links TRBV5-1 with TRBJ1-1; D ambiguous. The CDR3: CASSRIGSEAFF. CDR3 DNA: TGCGCCAGCAGCCGGATAGGGAGTGAAGCTTTCTTT.